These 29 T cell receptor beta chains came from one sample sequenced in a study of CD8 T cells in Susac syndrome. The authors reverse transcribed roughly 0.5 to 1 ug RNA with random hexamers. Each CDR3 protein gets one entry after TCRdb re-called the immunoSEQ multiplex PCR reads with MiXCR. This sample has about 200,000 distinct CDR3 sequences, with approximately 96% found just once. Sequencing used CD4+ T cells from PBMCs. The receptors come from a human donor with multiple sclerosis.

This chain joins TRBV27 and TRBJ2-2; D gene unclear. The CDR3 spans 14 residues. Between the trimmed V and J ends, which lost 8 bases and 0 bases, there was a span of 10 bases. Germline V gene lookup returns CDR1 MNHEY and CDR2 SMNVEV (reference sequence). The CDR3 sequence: CASHDHTNTGELFF. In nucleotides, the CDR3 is TGTGCCAGCCACGACCATACGAACACCGGGGAGCTGTTTTTT.

This CDR3 is CASATPGTGNREQYF. CDR3 nucleotides: TGTGCTAGTGCCACTCCGGGGACAGGGAACCGCGAGCAGTACTTC. V is TRBV12-5 and J is TRBJ2-7; 9 bases are a match to TRBD1. Germline values: CDR1 LGHNT, CDR2 FRNRAP. The V and J ends lost 7 bases and 6 bases, in that order; junction bases with no gene match: 13. The CDR3 runs 15 residues. Full variable domain (outside the CDR3, taken from reference TRBV12-5 and TRBJ2-7): DARVTQTPRHKVTEMGQEVTMRCQPILGHNTVFWYRQTMMQGLELLAYFRNRAPLDDSGMPKDRFSAEMPDATLATLKIQPSEPRDSAVYFCASATPGTGNREQYFGPGTRLTVT.

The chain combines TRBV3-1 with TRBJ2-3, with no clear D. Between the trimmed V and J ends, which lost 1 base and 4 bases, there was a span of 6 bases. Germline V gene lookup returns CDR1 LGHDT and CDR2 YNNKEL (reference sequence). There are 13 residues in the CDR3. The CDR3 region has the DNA TGTGCCAGCAGCCAAGTGGTGGCAGATACGCAGTATTTT. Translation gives CASSQVVADTQYF.

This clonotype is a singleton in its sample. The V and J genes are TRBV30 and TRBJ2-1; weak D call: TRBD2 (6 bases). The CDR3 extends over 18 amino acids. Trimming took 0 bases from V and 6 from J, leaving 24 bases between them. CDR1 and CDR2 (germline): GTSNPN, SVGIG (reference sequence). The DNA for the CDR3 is TGTGCCTGGAGTGTACAACTCCCGTCCCGGGCGGGGAGCAATGAGCAGTTCTTC. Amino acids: CAWSVQLPSRAGSNEQFF.

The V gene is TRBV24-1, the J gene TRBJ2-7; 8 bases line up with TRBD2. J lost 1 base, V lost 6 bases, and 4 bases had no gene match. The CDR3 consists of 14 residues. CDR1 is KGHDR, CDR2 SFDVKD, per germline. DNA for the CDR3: TGTGCCACCAGTAGCGGGGGTTTGTCCTACGAGCAGTACTTC. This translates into CATSSGGLSYEQYF.

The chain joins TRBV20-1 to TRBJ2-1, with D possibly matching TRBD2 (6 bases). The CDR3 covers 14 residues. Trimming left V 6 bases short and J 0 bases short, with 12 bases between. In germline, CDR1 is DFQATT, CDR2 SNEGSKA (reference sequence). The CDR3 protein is CSAPILASYNEQFF. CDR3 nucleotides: TGCAGTGCCCCCATACTAGCCTCCTACAATGAGCAGTTCTTC.

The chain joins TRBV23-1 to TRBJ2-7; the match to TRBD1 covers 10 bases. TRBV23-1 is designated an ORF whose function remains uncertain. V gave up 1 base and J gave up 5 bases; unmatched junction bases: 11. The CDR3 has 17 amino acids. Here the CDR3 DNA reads TGCGCCAGCAGTCAATACGGGGATCGACAGGGGGCCCACGAGCAGTACTTC. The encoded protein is CASSQYGDRQGAHEQYF.

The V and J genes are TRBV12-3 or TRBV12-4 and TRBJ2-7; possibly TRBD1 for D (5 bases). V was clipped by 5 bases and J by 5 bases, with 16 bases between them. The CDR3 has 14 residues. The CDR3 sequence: CASSLLGHVDEQYF. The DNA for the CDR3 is TGTGCCAGCAGTCTCCTCGGACACGTAGACGAGCAGTACTTC.

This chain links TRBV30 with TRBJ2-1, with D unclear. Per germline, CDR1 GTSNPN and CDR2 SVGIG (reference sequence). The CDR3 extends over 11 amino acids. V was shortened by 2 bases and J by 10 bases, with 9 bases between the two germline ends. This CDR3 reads CAWSPVREQFF. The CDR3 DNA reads TGTGCCTGGAGTCCCGTCCGGGAGCAGTTCTTC.

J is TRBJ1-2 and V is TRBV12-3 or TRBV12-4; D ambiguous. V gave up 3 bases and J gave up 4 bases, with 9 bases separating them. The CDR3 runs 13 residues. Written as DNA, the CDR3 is TGTGCCAGCAGTTTGAACGGACCCTATGGCTACACCTTC. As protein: CASSLNGPYGYTF.

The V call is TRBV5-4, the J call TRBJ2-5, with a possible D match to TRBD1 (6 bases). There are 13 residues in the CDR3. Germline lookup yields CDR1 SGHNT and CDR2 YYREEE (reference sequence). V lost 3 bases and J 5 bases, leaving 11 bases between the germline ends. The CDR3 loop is CASSSDRRETQYF. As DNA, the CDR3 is TGTGCCAGCAGCTCTGACAGGAGGGAGACCCAGTACTTC.

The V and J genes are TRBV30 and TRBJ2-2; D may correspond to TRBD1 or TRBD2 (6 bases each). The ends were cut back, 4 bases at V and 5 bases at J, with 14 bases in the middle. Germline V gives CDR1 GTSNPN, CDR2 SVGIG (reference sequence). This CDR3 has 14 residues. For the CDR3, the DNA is TGTGCCTGGAAGGGGGAGGTTTCGACCGGGGAGCTGTTTTTT. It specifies CAWKGEVSTGELFF.

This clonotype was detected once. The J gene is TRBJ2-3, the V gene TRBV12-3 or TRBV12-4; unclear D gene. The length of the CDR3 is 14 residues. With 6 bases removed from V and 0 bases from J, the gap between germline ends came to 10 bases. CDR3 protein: CASRPLTSTDTQYF. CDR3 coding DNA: TGTGCCAGCAGGCCCCTGACTAGCACAGATACGCAGTATTTT.

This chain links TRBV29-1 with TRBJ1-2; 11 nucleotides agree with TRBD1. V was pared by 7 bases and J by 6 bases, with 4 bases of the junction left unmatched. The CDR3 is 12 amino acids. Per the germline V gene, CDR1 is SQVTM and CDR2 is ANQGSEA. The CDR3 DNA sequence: TGCAGCGCTAGGACAGGGGGCGATGGCTACACCTTC. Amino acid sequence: CSARTGGDGYTF.

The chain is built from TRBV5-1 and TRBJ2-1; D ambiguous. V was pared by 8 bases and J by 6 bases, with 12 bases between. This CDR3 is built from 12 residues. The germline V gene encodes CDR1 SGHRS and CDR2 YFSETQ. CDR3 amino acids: CASLRPLNEQFF. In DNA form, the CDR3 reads TGCGCCAGTCTTCGACCCCTCAATGAGCAGTTCTTC.

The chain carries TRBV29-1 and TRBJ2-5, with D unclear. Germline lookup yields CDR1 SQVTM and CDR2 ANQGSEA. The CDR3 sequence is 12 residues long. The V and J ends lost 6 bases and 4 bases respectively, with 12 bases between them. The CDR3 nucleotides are TGCAGCGTGTGGACCTCAGCAGAGACCCAGTACTTC. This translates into CSVWTSAETQYF.

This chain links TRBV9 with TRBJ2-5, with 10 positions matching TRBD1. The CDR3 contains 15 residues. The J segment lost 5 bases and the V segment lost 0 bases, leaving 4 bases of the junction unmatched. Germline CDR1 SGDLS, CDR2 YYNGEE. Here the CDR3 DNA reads TGTGCCAGCAGCGTAGCTGGGACAGGGGAGGAGACCCAGTACTTC. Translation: CASSVAGTGEETQYF. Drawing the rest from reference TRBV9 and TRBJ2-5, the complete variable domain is DSGVTQTPKHLITATGQRVTLRCSPRSGDLSVYWYQQSLDQGLQFLIQYYNGEERAKGNILERFSAQQFPDLHSELNLSSLELGDSALYFCASSVAGTGEETQYFGPGTRLLVL.

The CDR3 bases are TGTGCCTCGACAAGGGACGCCAGCTCCTACGAGCAGTACTTC. Amino acid sequence: CASTRDASSYEQYF. The genes are TRBV10-3 and TRBJ2-7; perhaps D is TRBD1 or TRBD2 (5 bases each). Trimming removed 11 bases from V and 0 bases from J, with 17 bases in between. CDR3 length: 14 residues. The germline CDR1 and CDR2 sequences are ENHRY and SYGVKD.

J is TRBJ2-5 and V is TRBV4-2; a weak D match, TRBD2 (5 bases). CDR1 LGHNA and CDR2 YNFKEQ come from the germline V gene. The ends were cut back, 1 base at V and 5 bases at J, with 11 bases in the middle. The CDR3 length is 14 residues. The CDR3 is CASSQGTGMETQYF. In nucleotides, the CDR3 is TGTGCCAGCAGCCAAGGAACGGGGATGGAGACCCAGTACTTC.

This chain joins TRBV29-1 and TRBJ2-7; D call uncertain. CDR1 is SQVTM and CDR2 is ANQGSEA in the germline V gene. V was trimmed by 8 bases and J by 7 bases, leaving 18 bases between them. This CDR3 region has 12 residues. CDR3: CSYRPGDGEQYF. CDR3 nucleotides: TGCAGCTATCGTCCTGGAGATGGGGAGCAGTACTTC.

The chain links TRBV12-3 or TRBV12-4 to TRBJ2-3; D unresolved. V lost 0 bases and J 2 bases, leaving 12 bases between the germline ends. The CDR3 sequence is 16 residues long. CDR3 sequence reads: CASSLALAGYTDTQYF. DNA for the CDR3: TGTGCCAGCAGTTTAGCGCTCGCAGGATACACAGATACGCAGTATTTT.

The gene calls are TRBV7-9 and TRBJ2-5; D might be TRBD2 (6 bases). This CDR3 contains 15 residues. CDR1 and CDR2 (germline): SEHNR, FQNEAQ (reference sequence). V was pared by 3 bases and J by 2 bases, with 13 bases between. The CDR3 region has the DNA TGTGCCAGCAGCTTCGGGACTCAATTACAAGAGACCCAGTACTTC. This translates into CASSFGTQLQETQYF.

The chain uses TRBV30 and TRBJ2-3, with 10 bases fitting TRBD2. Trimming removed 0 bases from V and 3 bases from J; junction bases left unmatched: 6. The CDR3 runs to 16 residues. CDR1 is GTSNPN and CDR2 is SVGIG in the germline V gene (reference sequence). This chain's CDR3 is CAWSVGTSVLTDTQYF. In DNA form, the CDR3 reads TGTGCCTGGAGTGTAGGGACTAGCGTCCTTACAGATACGCAGTATTTT.

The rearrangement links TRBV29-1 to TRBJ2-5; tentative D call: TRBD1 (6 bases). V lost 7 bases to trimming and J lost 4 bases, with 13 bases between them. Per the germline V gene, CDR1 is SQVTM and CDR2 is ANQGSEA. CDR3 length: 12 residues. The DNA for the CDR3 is TGCAGCGCTCTGGACAGAGGAGAGACCCAGTACTTC. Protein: CSALDRGETQYF.

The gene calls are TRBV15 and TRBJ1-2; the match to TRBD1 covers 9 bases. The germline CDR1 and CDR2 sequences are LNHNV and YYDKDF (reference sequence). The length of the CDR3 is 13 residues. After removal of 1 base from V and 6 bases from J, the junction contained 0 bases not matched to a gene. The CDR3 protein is CATSRGQGDGYTF. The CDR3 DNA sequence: TGTGCCACCAGCAGAGGACAGGGGGATGGCTACACCTTC.

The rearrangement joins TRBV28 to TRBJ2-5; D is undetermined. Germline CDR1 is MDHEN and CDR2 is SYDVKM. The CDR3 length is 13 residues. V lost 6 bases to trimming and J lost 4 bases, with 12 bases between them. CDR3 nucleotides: TGTGCCAGCAGCCAACCTCCCGTAGAGACCCAGTACTTC. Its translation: CASSQPPVETQYF.

CDR3 amino acids: CASSLTTEAFF. The CDR3 nucleotides are TGTGCCAGCAGTTTGACAACTGAAGCTTTCTTT. The V and J genes are TRBV12-3 or TRBV12-4 and TRBJ1-1, with no clear D. V shed 3 bases and J shed 5 bases, with 4 bases lying between them. The CDR3 sequence is 11 residues long.

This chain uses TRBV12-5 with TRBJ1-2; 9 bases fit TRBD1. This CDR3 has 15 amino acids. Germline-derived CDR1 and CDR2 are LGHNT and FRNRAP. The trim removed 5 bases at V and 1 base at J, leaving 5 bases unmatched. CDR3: CASGEGQGYNYGYTF. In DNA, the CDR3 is TGTGCTAGTGGTGAGGGACAGGGATATAACTATGGCTACACCTTC.

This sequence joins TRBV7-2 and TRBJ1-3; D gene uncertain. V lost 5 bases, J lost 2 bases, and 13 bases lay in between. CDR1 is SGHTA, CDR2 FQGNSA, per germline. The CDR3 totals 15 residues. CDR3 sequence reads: CASSTRTAPGNTIYF. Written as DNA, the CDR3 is TGTGCCAGCAGCACCCGGACTGCCCCTGGAAACACCATATATTTT.